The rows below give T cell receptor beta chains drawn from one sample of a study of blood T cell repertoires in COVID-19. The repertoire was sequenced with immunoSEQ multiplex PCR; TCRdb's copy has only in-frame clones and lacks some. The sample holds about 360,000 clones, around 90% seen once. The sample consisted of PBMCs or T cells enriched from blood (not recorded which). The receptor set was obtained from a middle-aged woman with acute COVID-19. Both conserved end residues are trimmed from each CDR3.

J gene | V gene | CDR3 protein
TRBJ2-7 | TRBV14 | ASSQAGLYEQY
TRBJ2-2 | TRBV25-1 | ASSLGADTGELF
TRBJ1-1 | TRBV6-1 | ASSEMIGNTEAF
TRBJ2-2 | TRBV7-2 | ASSLHRINTGELF
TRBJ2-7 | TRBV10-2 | ASSETGIYEQY
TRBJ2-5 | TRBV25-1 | ASSGYPGGQETQY
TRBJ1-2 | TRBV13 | ASSSRGATGKIYGYT
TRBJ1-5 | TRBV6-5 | ASSPRTGNQPQH
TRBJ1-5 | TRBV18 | ASSMGASNQPQH
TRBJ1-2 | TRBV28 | ASSRGQGRGYT
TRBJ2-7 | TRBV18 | ASSQGQSHEQY
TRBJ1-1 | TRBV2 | ASSPTGRDTEAF
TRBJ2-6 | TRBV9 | ASSVVSSGVLT
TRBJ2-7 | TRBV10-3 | AISSTGQGTNEQY
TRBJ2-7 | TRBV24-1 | ATSDARTGWSYEQY
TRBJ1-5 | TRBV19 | ASSIWGDQPQH
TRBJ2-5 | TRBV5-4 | ASSSYNQETQY
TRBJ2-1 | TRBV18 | ASSPFRDTNNEQF
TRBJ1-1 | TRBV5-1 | ASRVTGTGASNTEAF
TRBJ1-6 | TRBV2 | ASSYRIRDNSPLH
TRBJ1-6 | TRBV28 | ASSTSGSPLH
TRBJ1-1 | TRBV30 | AWNRGQPVVADTEAF
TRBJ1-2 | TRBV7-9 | ASSSPGEYGYT
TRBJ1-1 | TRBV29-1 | SVEQGAGTEAF
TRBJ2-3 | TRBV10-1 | ASSGGTVDATDTQY
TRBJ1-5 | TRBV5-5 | ASSLAFTNQPQH
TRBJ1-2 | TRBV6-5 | ASRRNYGYT
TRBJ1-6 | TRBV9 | ASSVGSSYNSPLH